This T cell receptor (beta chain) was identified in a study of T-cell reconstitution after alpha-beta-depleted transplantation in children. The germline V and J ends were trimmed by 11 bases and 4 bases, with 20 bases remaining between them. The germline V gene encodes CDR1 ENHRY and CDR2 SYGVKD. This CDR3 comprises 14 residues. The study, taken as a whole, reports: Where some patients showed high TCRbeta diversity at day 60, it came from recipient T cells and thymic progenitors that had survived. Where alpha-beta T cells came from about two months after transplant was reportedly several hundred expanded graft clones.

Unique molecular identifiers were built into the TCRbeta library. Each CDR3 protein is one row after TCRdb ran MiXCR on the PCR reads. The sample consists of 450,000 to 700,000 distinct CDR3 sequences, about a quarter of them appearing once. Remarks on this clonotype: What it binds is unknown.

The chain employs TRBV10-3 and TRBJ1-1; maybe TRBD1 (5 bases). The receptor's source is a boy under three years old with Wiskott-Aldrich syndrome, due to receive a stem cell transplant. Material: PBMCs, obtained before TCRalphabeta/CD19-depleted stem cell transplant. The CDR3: CASSQVVGGTEAFF. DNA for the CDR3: TGTGCCTCCTCACAGGTTGTCGGTGGCACTGAAGCTTTCTTT.